One sample yielded the 14 T cell receptor beta chains listed below, sequenced in a study of CD4 T cells in relation to SARS-CoV-2 and coronaviruses. Antigens for these TCRs are unknown. Assay: immunoSEQ multiplex PCR; the TCRdb copy retains only in-frame clones and omits some. The data show roughly 20,000 clones, about 60% seen once. Before the COVID-19 pandemic, during about 2011-2019, CD4+ T cells were taken from unexposed donors. After about 11 days of culture, CD4+ T cells were isolated. Sequenced material: CD4+ T cells from PBMCs, cultured in vitro. All receptors derive from a human donor in good health.

The CDR3 region is CASSQDNRSQCNEQFF. The CDR3, as DNA: TGTGCCAGCAGCCAAGATAATCGTTCGCAGTGCAATGAGCAGTTCTTC. The rearrangement links TRBV3-1 (or the pseudogene TRBV3-2) to TRBJ2-1; D is unclear. The CDR3 has 16 amino acids. Trimming cost V 0 bases and J 6 bases, with 15 bases left between them. The germline V gene has CDR1 LGHDT and CDR2 YNNKEL (reference sequence).

This clone was seen a single time. The chain uses TRBV19 and TRBJ2-6, with 10 bases lining up with TRBD1. The CDR3 runs 16 residues. V shed 6 bases, J shed 1 base, and the junction held 3 bases outside the gene matches. Germline CDR1 and CDR2: LNHDA and SQIVND (reference sequence). DNA of the CDR3: TGTGCCAGTAGGCGGGACAGGGGATCTGGGGCCAACGTCCTGACTTTC. The encoded protein is CASRRDRGSGANVLTF.

This clone was observed a few times. The chain employs TRBV30 and TRBJ2-7, with D tentatively TRBD1 (7 bases). From germline, CDR1 is GTSNPN and CDR2 SVGIG (reference sequence). The CDR3 runs to 14 residues. V lost 1 base, J lost 5 bases, and 15 bases lay in between. For the CDR3, the DNA is TGTGCCTGGAGTGCAGGGGGACTGGGTCACGAGCAGTACTTC. It translates to CAWSAGGLGHEQYF.

The rearrangement links TRBV6-5 to TRBJ2-3; maybe TRBD1 (5 bases). This CDR3 region has 13 residues. The germline V and J ends were trimmed by 5 bases and 9 bases, with 15 bases remaining between them. Germline CDR1 reads MNHEY; CDR2 reads SVGAGI. The CDR3: CASSTPTVSTQYF. The CDR3 DNA reads TGTGCCAGCAGTACCCCGACAGTGAGCACGCAGTATTTT.

The rearrangement joins TRBV7-2 to TRBJ1-3, with D possibly matching TRBD1 (5 bases). Between the trimmed V and J ends, which lost 6 bases and 0 bases, there was a span of 12 bases. The germline CDR1 and CDR2 sequences are SGHTA and FQGNSA. The CDR3 has 15 amino acids. The CDR3 loop reads CASSPGTFSGNTIYF. The CDR3 coding sequence is TGTGCCAGCAGTCCTGGGACTTTCTCTGGAAACACCATATATTTT.

A few counts support this clone. The J gene is TRBJ1-4, the V gene TRBV29-1; the D gene is possibly TRBD1 (6 bases). This CDR3 is 14 amino acids long. In germline, CDR1 is SQVTM, CDR2 ANQGSEA. Trimming took 6 bases from V and 4 from J, leaving 15 bases between them. CDR3 coding DNA: TGCAGCGTGCTATCACAGGGCGGTAATGAAAAACTGTTTTTT. Translating it yields CSVLSQGGNEKLFF.

The chain recombines TRBV5-1 with TRBJ2-7; a weak D match, TRBD2 (5 bases). V lost 5 bases and J 9 bases, leaving 24 bases between the germline ends. Per the germline V gene, CDR1 is SGHRS and CDR2 is YFSETQ. The CDR3 totals 15 residues. CDR3 DNA: TGCGCCAGCAGACCCAGTCGGGAAAGCGGTGGCGGGCAGTACTTC. Its protein is CASRPSRESGGGQYF.

This clone was seen only a few times. The rearrangement uses TRBV19 and TRBJ2-1; perhaps TRBD2 as D (6 bases). V was shortened by 5 bases and J by 5 bases, with 13 bases between the two germline ends. The CDR3 covers 14 residues. The germline V gene encodes CDR1 LNHDA and CDR2 SQIVND (reference sequence). CDR3 coding DNA: TGTGCCAGTAGTGACGGGGGACCTAACAATGAGCAGTTCTTC. Protein: CASSDGGPNNEQFF.

The chain employs TRBV5-6 and TRBJ1-1; D call uncertain. Deletions cut 4 bases from V and 3 bases from J, with 19 bases between. CDR1 is SGHDT and CDR2 is YYEEEE in the germline V gene. This CDR3 region has 16 residues. Written as DNA, the CDR3 is TGTGCCAGCAGCGTGGACGGGAGGCTAAGGGACACTGAAGCTTTCTTT. The encoded protein is CASSVDGRLRDTEAFF.

The chain combines TRBV10-3 with TRBJ1-1; 10 nucleotides align to TRBD1. The junction had 1 base not matched to a gene; V was cut back by 2 bases and J by 4 bases. There are 14 residues in the CDR3. Germline V gene lookup returns CDR1 ENHRY and CDR2 SYGVKD. The CDR3, as DNA: TGTGCCATCAGTGAGGGACAGGGGGTCACTGAAGCTTTCTTT. The encoded protein is CAISEGQGVTEAFF.

This sequence joins TRBV4-1 and TRBJ2-7; TRBD1 matches at 8 bases. The CDR3 contains 16 residues. Germline V CDR1 and CDR2: MGHRA, YSYEKL. V lost 1 base to trimming and J lost 2 bases; unmatched junction nucleotides: 7. In DNA form, the CDR3 reads TGCGCCAGCAGCCAAGGTCCGGGACAGGTAACCTACGAGCAGTACTTC. Protein: CASSQGPGQVTYEQYF.

This clone was seen a few times. V usage is TRBV10-1 and J usage is TRBJ2-1, with a tentative D call TRBD2 (5 bases). Germline CDR1 reads WNHNN; CDR2 reads SYGVQD (reference sequence). Trimming left V 4 bases short and J 9 bases short, with 16 bases between. This CDR3 region has 14 residues. In nucleotides, the CDR3 is TGCGCCAGCAGTGGAGCTGGGAGACGGAGTGAGCAGTTCTTC. Its translation: CASSGAGRRSEQFF.

The chain links TRBV3-1 (or the pseudogene TRBV3-2) to TRBJ1-6; tentatively, D is TRBD1 (5 bases). V lost 2 bases and J lost 7, with 12 bases in between. Germline CDR1 and CDR2: LGHDT and YNNKEL (reference sequence). This CDR3 spans 15 amino acids. Here the CDR3 reads CASSQRGGGNSPLHF. The CDR3 DNA follows: TGTGCCAGCAGCCAAAGGGGTGGGGGGAATTCACCCCTCCACTTT.

V usage is TRBV5-1 and J usage is TRBJ2-1, with 9 bases matching TRBD2. Germline V CDR1 and CDR2: SGHRS, YFSETQ. V lost 4 bases and J lost 2; bases outside the gene matches: 4. CDR3 length: 15 residues. As DNA, the CDR3 is TGCGCCAGCAGCGGCGGGGGGGCCCCCTACAATGAGCAGTTCTTC. This translates into CASSGGGAPYNEQFF.